The 19 T cell receptor beta chains given below trace back to one sample, sequenced in a study of cytomegalovirus exposure and HLA in healthy donors. PCR used 60 Vbeta primers and 13 Jbeta primers. TCRdb keeps only in-frame clones here, not all; method: immunoSEQ multiplex PCR. The repertoire holds about 160,000 clones, with around 84% as singletons. Input material: PBMCs. The source is a man aged 18 to 29 in good health and CMV-seropositive.

V is TRBV29-1 and J is TRBJ2-3; 9 positions agree with TRBD1. With V trimmed by 1 base and J by 0 bases, 5 bases remained unmatched. The CDR3 has 16 residues. Germline V CDR1 and CDR2: SQVTM, ANQGSEA. CDR3 DNA: TGCAGCGTTGAAGCTACGGGACAGGGAAGCACAGATACGCAGTATTTT. Translated, it gives CSVEATGQGSTDTQYF.

The V call is TRBV5-1, the J call TRBJ2-1, with TRBD2 matching over 12 bases. CDR1 SGHRS and CDR2 YFSETQ come from the germline V gene. The CDR3 length is 17 residues. J gave up 7 bases and V 0 bases, and 8 bases lay outside the gene matches. In DNA form, the CDR3 reads TGCGCCAGCAGCTTGGCCGGGGCTAGCGGGGGGGCAAATGAGCAGTTCTTC. Its translation: CASSLAGASGGANEQFF.

This chain uses TRBV4-3 with TRBJ2-1; a weak D match, TRBD2 (5 bases). The V gene lost 4 bases and the J gene lost 7 bases, with 11 bases spanning the gap. CDR1 is LGHNA, CDR2 YSLEER, per germline. The CDR3 is 13 residues long. CDR3 sequence reads: CASSRRTQNEQFF. For the CDR3, the DNA is TGCGCCAGCAGCCGCCGGACTCAAAATGAGCAGTTCTTC.

The gene calls are TRBV5-6 and TRBJ1-1; the match to TRBD1 covers 9 bases. The CDR3 is 16 amino acids. Germline V lookup: CDR1 SGHDT, CDR2 YYEEEE. With 4 bases clipped from V and 0 bases from J, the junction kept 7 bases outside the gene matches. The CDR3 DNA follows: TGTGCCAGCAGCCTACTGGACAGGGGTATGAACACTGAAGCTTTCTTT. Protein: CASSLLDRGMNTEAFF.

This chain connects TRBV6-1 to TRBJ1-1; 11 nucleotides match TRBD1. J gave up 5 bases and V 3 bases, and 2 bases lay outside the gene matches. CDR3 size: 14 residues. Germline V lookup: CDR1 MNHNS, CDR2 SASEGT. The CDR3 spells CASSDGTGGTEAFF. DNA for the CDR3: TGTGCCAGCAGTGACGGGACAGGGGGAACTGAAGCTTTCTTT.

This clone was observed a few times. This chain links TRBV19 with TRBJ2-1; 9 bases are shared with TRBD2. Germline V gene sequence: CDR1 LNHDA, CDR2 SQIVND (reference sequence). The J segment lost 4 bases and the V segment lost 5 bases, leaving 6 bases of the junction unmatched. The CDR3 is made up of 15 amino acids. The CDR3 protein is CASSVTSGPYNEQFF. CDR3 sequence (DNA): TGTGCCAGTAGTGTAACTAGCGGGCCGTACAATGAGCAGTTCTTC.

J is TRBJ1-4 and V is TRBV7-3; TRBD1 agrees at 8 bases. This CDR3 region has 18 residues. Per germline, CDR1 SGHTA and CDR2 FQGTGA. Germline trimming cut 5 bases from V and 5 bases from J; bases unmatched to any gene: 16. The CDR3 DNA sequence: TGTGCCAGCAGCAAAGGCCAGGGGGCCTCGTCTTCCAATGAAAAACTGTTTTTT. As protein: CASSKGQGASSSNEKLFF.

The rearrangement uses TRBV21-1 and TRBJ1-5; no DNA check was done on the table's D call, TRBD1. TRBV21-1 is annotated as a pseudogene. The CDR3 spans 12 residues. The CDR3 DNA reads TGTGCCAGCGCACAGAGCAATCAGCCCCAGCATTTT. Amino acid sequence: CASAQSNQPQHF.

This clone was counted once. The junction does not match germline at one end; this may be a read error. This chain joins TRBV23-1 and TRBJ2-6; 7 bases align to TRBD1. TRBV23-1 is flagged as an ORF with uncertain function. CDR3 length: 20 amino acids. In nucleotides, the CDR3 is TGCGCCAGCAGTCAATCATACAGGGGCAGAAGAGGGTCTGGGGCCAACGGCCTGACTTTC. Protein: CASSQSYRGRRGSGANGLTF.

This clone was counted between two and nine times. The chain combines TRBV10-3 with TRBJ2-1; TRBD1 agrees at 8 bases. This CDR3 spans 12 amino acids. The V gene's germline CDR1 is ENHRY and CDR2 SYGVKD. With V trimmed by 10 bases and J by 6 bases, 5 bases remained unmatched. CDR3 sequence (DNA): TGTGCCACCGCGGACAGGGCCAATGAGCAGTTCTTC. It encodes CATADRANEQFF.

The chain uses TRBV6-5 and TRBJ1-1; 9 positions match TRBD1. The germline CDR1 and CDR2 sequences are MNHEY and SVGAGI. The CDR3 is made up of 13 amino acids. The V segment lost 5 bases and the J segment 9 bases; nucleotides outside the gene matches: 7. CDR3 residues: CASSEGQGGKAFF. The CDR3 nucleotides are TGTGCCAGCAGTGAGGGACAGGGAGGAAAAGCTTTCTTT.

The V and J genes are TRBV11-3 and TRBJ2-7; 11 bases are shared with TRBD1. Germline trimming cut 6 bases from V and 3 bases from J; bases unmatched to any gene: 4. This CDR3 is 14 amino acids long. Germline CDR1 is SGHNT and CDR2 is YENEEA. The CDR3 coding sequence is TGTGCCAGCAGTCCTGGGACAGGGGGCTACGAGCAGTACTTC. It yields the protein CASSPGTGGYEQYF.

The V and J genes are TRBV2 and TRBJ1-1; a weak D match, TRBD1 (6 bases). V was cut by 1 base and J by 0 bases, with 12 bases left in between. The CDR3 sequence is 16 residues long. The germline V gene encodes CDR1 SNHLY and CDR2 FYNNEI. CDR3 loop: CASSEDRVRLNTEAFF. The CDR3 bases are TGTGCCAGCAGTGAAGACAGGGTCCGATTGAACACTGAAGCTTTCTTT. The whole variable domain, filled in from reference TRBV2 and TRBJ1-1, reads EPEVTQTPSHQVTQMGQEVILRCVPISNHLYFYWYRQILGQKVEFLVSFYNNEISEKSEIFDDQFSVERPDGSNFTLKIRSTKLEDSAMYFCASSEDRVRLNTEAFFGQGTRLTVV.

The chain recombines TRBV29-1 with TRBJ1-2, with TRBD1 as a possible D gene (6 bases). Germline V gene sequence: CDR1 SQVTM, CDR2 ANQGSEA. The CDR3 is made up of 13 amino acids. The V gene lost 0 bases and the J gene lost 6 bases, with 11 bases spanning the gap. CDR3 residues: CSVEEGPGDGYTF. CDR3 coding DNA: TGCAGCGTTGAAGAGGGGCCAGGGGATGGCTACACCTTC.

The rearrangement uses TRBV30 and TRBJ1-6; tentative D call: TRBD1 (5 bases). Germline CDR1 GTSNPN, CDR2 SVGIG (reference sequence). Trimming left V 4 bases short and J 12 bases short, with 13 bases between. The CDR3 totals 12 residues. The CDR3 sequence is CAWTRTQGPLHF. In DNA, the CDR3 is TGTGCCTGGACCCGAACTCAGGGACCCCTCCACTTT.

This chain uses TRBV19 with TRBJ1-1; 7 bases map to TRBD1. The V gene end was trimmed by 5 bases and the J gene end by 5 bases; junction bases not matched to a gene: 8. The CDR3 has 14 amino acids. Germline values: CDR1 LNHDA, CDR2 SQIVND (reference sequence). The CDR3 nucleotides read TGTGCCAGTAGTGTCTGGACAGGAGGAACTGAAGCTTTCTTT. Its translation is CASSVWTGGTEAFF.

The chain is built from TRBV25-1 and TRBJ1-3; D ambiguous. Germline-derived CDR1 and CDR2 are MGHDK and SYGVNS. This CDR3 is 11 amino acids long. Trimming took 9 bases from V and 7 from J, leaving 10 bases between them. CDR3 in amino acids: CASSLLNTIYF. For the CDR3, the DNA is TGTGCCAGTTCCTTATTGAACACCATATATTTT.

V and J are TRBV7-9 and TRBJ2-5; 11 bases align to TRBD1. The V gene's germline CDR1 is SEHNR and CDR2 FQNEAQ (reference sequence). Trimming cost V 4 bases and J 5 bases; bases outside gene matches: 3. The CDR3 extends over 14 amino acids. CDR3 DNA: TGTGCCAGCAGCTCGGACAGGGGGCGGGAGACCCAGTACTTC. Protein sequence: CASSSDRGRETQYF.

This chain joins TRBV30 and TRBJ1-1, with D maybe TRBD1 (5 bases). Deletions cut 2 bases from V and 7 bases from J, with 14 bases between. This CDR3 comprises 13 residues. Germline-derived CDR1 and CDR2 are GTSNPN and SVGIG (reference sequence). CDR3 DNA sequence: TGTGCCTGGAGTCCCGACAGTTTATTTGAAGCTTTCTTT. It is translated as CAWSPDSLFEAFF. Full variable domain (rest looked up from reference TRBV30 and TRBJ1-1): SQTIHQWPATLVQPVGSPLSLECTVEGTSNPNLYWYRQAAGRGLQLLFYSVGIGQISSEVPQNLSASRPQDRQFILSSKKLLLSDSGFYLCAWSPDSLFEAFFGQGTRLTVV.